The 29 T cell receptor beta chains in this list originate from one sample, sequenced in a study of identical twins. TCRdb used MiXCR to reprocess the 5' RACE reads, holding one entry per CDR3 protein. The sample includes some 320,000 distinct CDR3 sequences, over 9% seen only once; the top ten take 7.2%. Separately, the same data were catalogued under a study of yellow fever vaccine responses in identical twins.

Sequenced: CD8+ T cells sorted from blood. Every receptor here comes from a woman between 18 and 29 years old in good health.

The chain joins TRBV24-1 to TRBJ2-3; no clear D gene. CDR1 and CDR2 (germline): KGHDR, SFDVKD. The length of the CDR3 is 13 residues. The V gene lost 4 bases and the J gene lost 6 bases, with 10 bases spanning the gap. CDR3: CATSDPFPDTQYF. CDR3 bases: TGTGCCACCAGTGACCCTTTCCCCGATACGCAGTATTTT.

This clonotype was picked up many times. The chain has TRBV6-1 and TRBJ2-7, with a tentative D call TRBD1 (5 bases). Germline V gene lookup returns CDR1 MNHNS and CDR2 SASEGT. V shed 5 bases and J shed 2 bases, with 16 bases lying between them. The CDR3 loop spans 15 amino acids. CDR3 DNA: TGTGCCAGCAGTACGACAGAGAGTGGGACCTACGAGCAGTACGTC. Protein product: CASSTTESGTYEQYV.

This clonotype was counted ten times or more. The CDR3 DNA is TGTGCCAGCAGTTCGCCGGGACAGCACACTGAAGCTTTCTTT. This encodes CASSSPGQHTEAFF. The chain links TRBV12-3 or TRBV12-4 to TRBJ1-1; 7 bases agree with TRBD1. Losses at the gene ends were 4 bases for V and 3 bases for J; bases not matched to a gene: 5. The CDR3 loop spans 14 amino acids.

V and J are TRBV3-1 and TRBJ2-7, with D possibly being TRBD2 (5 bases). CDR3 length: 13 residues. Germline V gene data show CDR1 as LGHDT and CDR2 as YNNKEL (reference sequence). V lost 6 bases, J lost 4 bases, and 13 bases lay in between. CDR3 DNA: TGTGCCAGCAGGCGGGCTGGGGATTACGAGCAGTACTTC. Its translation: CASRRAGDYEQYF.

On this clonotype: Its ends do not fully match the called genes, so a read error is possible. DNA for the CDR3: TGTACCAGCAGCCAAGTATATGAGACCCAGTACTTC. This gives the protein CTSSQVYETQYF. J is TRBJ2-5 and V is TRBV3-1; D is undetermined. This CDR3 is 12 amino acids long. Germline loops: CDR1 LGHDT, CDR2 YNNKEL (reference sequence).

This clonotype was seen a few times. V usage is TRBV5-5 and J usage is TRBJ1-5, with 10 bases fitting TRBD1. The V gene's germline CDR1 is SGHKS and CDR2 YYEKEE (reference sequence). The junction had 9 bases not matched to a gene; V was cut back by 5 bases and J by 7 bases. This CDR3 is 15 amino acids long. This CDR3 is CASSRRQGARQPQHF. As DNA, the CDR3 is TGTGCCAGCAGTCGAAGACAGGGGGCAAGGCAGCCCCAGCATTTT.

CDR3 bases: TGTGCCATCAGACAGGGAGACACTGAAGCTTTCTTT. It codes for CAIRQGDTEAFF. The gene calls are TRBV10-3 and TRBJ1-1; possibly TRBD1 for D (6 bases). Germline V gives CDR1 ENHRY, CDR2 SYGVKD. Between the trimmed V and J ends, which lost 6 bases and 3 bases, there was a span of 8 bases. The CDR3 has 12 amino acids.

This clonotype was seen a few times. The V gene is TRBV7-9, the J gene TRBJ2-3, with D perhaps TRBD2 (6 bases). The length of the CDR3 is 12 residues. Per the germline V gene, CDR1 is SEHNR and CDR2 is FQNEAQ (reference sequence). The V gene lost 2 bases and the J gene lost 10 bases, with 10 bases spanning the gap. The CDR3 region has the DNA TGTGCCAGCAGCTTAATGGGGGGTTCGCAGTATTTT. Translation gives CASSLMGGSQYF.

CDR3 amino acids: CASSCRGGRGGELFF. The CDR3 DNA reads TGTGCCAGCAGTTGCAGGGGGGGGAGGGGCGGGGAGCTGTTTTTT. The chain couples TRBV6-5 to TRBJ2-2; D may correspond to TRBD1 or TRBD2 (7 bases each). The CDR3 runs 15 residues. The germline V gene has CDR1 MNHEY and CDR2 SVGAGI. V was pared by 4 bases and J by 7 bases, with 16 bases between.

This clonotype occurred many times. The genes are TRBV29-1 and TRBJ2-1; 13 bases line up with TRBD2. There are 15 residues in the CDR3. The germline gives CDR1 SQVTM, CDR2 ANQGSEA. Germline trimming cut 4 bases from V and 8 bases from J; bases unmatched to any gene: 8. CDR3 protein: CSVGPTSGRNHEQFF. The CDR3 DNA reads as TGCAGCGTTGGGCCGACTAGCGGGAGGAATCATGAGCAGTTCTTC.

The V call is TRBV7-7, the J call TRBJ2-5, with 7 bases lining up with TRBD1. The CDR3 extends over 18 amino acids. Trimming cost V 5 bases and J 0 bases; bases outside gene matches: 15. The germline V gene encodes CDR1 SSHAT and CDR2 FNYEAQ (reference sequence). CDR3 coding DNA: TGTGCCAGCAGCCCCGGTGGGGGACAGATCTATAACCAAGAGACCCAGTACTTC. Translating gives CASSPGGGQIYNQETQYF. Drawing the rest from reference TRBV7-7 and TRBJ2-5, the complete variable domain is GAGVSQSPRYKVTKRGQDVTLRCDPISSHATLYWYQQALGQGPEFLTYFNYEAQPDKSGLPSDRFSAERPEGSISTLTIQRTEQRDSAMYRCASSPGGGQIYNQETQYFGPGTRLLVL.

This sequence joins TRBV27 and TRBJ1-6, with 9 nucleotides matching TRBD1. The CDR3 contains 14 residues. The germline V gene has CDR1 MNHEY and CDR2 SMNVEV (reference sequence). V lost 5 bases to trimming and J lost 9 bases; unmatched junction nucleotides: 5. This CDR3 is CASSLGTGTSPLHF. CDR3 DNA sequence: TGTGCCAGCAGTCTTGGGACAGGGACTTCACCCCTCCACTTT.

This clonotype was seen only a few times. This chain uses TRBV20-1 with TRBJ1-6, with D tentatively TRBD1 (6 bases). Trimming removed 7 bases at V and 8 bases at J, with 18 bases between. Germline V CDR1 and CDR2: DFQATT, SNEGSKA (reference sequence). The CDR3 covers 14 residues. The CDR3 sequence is CSVLGQGYDSPLHF. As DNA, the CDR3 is TGCAGTGTCCTGGGGCAGGGGTATGATTCACCCCTCCACTTT.

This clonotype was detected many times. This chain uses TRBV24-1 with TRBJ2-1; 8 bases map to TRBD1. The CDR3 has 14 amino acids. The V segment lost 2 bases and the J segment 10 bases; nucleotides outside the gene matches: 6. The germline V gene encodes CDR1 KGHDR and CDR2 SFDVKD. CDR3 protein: CATSDWETGEEQFF. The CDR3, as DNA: TGTGCCACCAGTGATTGGGAGACAGGGGAAGAGCAGTTCTTC.

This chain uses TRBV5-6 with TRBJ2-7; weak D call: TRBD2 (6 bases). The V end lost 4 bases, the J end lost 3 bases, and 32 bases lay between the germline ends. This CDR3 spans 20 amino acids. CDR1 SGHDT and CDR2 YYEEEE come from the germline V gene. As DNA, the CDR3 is TGTGCCAGCAGCCGCCCGGGGGTCTGGGGTTACTCGGACGGAGGCTACGAGCAGTACTTC. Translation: CASSRPGVWGYSDGGYEQYF.

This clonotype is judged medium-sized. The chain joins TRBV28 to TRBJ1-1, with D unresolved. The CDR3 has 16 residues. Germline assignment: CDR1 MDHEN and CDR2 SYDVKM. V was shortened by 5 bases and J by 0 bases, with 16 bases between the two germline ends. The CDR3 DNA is TGTGCCAGCAGTGTTCCCAGATCAACAATGAACACTGAAGCTTTCTTT. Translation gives CASSVPRSTMNTEAFF.

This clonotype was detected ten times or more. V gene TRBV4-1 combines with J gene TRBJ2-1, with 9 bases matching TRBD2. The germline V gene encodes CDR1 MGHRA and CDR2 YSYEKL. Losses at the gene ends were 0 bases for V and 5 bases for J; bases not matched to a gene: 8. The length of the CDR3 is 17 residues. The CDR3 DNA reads TGCGCCAGCAGCCAAGATCAGAGCGGGGGGACTCACAATGAGCAGTTCTTC. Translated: CASSQDQSGGTHNEQFF.

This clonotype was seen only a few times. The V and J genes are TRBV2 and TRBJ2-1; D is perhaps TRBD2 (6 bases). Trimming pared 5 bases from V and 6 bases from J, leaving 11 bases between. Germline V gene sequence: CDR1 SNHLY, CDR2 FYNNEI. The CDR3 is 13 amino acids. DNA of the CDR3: TGTGCCAGCAGTCCGGGACTCAGCAATGAGCAGTTCTTC. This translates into CASSPGLSNEQFF.

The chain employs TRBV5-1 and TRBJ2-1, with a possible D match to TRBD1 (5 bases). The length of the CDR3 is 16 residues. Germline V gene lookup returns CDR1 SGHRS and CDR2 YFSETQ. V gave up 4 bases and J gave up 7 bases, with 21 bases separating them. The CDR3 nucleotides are TGCGCCAGCAGCCCCCTAGGGGCCAACACGAGGAATGAGCAGTTCTTC. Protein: CASSPLGANTRNEQFF.

The CDR3 region has the DNA TGTGCCAGCAGCCCTAGCGGTACCCTACAAGAGACCCAGTACTTC. Translating gives CASSPSGTLQETQYF. This rearrangement joins TRBV5-6 to TRBJ2-5, with TRBD2 identical over 7 bases. The CDR3 is 15 residues long. The ends lost 4 bases at V and 2 bases at J; junction bases unmatched: 8. Per germline, CDR1 SGHDT and CDR2 YYEEEE.

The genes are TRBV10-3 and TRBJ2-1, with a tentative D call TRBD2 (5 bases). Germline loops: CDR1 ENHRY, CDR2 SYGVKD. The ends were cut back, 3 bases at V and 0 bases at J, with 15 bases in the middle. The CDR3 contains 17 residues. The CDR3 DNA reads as TGTGCCATCAGTGACGAGGGTATGACGAGCTCCTACAATGAGCAGTTCTTC. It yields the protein CAISDEGMTSSYNEQFF.

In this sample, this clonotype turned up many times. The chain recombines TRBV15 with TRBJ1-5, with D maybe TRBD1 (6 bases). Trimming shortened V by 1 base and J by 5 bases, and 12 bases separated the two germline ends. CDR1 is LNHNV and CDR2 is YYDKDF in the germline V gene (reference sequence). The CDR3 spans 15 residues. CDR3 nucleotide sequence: TGTGCCACCAGCAGAGGGACAGAGATTGATCAGCCCCAGCATTTT. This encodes CATSRGTEIDQPQHF. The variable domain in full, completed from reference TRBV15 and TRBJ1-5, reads DAMVIQNPRYQVTQFGKPVTLSCSQTLNHNVMYWYQQKSSQAPKLLFHYYDKDFNNEADTPDNFQSRRPNTSFCFLDIRSPGLGDTAMYLCATSRGTEIDQPQHFGDGTRLSIL.

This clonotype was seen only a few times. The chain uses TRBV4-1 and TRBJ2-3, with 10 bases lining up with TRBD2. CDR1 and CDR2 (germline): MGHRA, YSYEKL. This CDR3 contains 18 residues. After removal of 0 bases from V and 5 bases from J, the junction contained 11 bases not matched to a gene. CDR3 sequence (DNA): TGCGCCAGCAGCCAAGACAGATGGGAGCGGGAGGGCCTAGATACGCAGTATTTT. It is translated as CASSQDRWEREGLDTQYF.

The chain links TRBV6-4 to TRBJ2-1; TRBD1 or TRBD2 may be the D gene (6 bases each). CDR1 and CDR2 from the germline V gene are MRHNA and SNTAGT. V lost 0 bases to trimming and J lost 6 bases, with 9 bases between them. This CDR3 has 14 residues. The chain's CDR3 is CASSDSGGSNEQFF. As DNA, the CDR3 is TGTGCCAGCAGTGACTCGGGGGGCTCCAATGAGCAGTTCTTC.

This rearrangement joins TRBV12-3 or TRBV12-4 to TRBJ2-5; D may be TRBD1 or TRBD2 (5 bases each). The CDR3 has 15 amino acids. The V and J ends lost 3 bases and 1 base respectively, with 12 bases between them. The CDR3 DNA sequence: TGTGCCAGCAGTTTGGGGGACCTCCTCCAAGAGACCCAGTACTTC. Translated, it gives CASSLGDLLQETQYF.

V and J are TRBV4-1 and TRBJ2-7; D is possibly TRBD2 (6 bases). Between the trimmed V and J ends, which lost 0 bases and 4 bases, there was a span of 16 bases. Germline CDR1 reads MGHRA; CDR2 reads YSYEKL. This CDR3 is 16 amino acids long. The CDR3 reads CASSQDWVAEPYEQYF. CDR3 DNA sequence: TGCGCCAGCAGCCAAGATTGGGTAGCGGAACCATACGAGCAGTACTTC.

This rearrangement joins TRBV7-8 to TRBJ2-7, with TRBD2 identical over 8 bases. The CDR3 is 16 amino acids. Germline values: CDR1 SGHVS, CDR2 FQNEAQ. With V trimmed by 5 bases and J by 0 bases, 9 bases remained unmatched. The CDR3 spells CASSTNPREVSYEQYF. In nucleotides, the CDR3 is TGTGCCAGCAGCACCAACCCGCGGGAGGTCTCCTACGAGCAGTACTTC. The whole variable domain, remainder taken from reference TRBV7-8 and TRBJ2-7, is GAGVSQSPRYKVAKRGQDVALRCDPISGHVSLFWYQQALGQGPEFLTYFQNEAQLDKSGLPSDRFFAERPEGSVSTLKIQRTQQEDSAVYLCASSTNPREVSYEQYFGPGTRLTVT.

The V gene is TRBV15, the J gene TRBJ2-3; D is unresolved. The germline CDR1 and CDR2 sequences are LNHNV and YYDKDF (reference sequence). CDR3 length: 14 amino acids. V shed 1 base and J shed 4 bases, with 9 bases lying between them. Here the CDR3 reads CATSRVGTPDTQYF. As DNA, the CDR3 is TGTGCCACCAGCAGAGTAGGTACCCCAGATACGCAGTATTTT.

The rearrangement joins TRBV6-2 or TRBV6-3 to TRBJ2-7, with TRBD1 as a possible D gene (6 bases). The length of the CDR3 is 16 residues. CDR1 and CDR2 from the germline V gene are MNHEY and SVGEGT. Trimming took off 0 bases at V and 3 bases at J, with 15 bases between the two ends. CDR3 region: CASSYSRQDRNYEQYV. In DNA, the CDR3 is TGTGCCAGCAGTTACTCGAGACAGGATCGTAACTACGAGCAGTACGTC.